This record covers a single T cell receptor (beta chain). Its antigen remains unknown. The data originate from a study of shared clonotypes between healthy human individuals. Whole-study results and caveats: Estimated richness values were generally larger in naive subsets than in memory subsets. The expectation was that sequencing depth would affect clonotype sharing among donors.

The CDR3 totals 15 residues. V was trimmed by 4 bases and J by 5 bases, leaving 19 bases between them. Germline CDR1 SGHNT, CDR2 YYREEE (reference sequence). Assay execution proceeded at the deep level. As processed by the authors: ImmunoSEQ sequences covered only the junction and lacked quality scores; filtering therefore differed. Only in-frame clones appear in the TCRdb table, and some are missing; sequencing was by immunoSEQ multiplex PCR. V and J calls and clone size come straight from that table; D and trimming were deduced from the DNA. The sample includes about 960,000 clones, 76% of them seen just once.

The receptor comes from a man aged 18 to 30 in good health. This chain uses TRBV5-4 with TRBJ2-7; TRBD1 is a possible D gene (6 bases). The sample consisted of memory CD4+ T cells sorted from blood. Subset given: CD45RA-negative fraction. DNA for the CDR3: TGTGCCAGCAGCCCACAGGGAAGACGAGCTGACGAGCAGTACTTC. Amino acids: CASSPQGRRADEQYF.